Listed below are T cell receptor beta chains from one sample, sequenced in a study of blood T cell repertoires in COVID-19. Profiling relied on immunoSEQ multiplex PCR, and the TCRdb table lists in-frame clones only, not all of them. Of about 200,000 clones in the sample, 75% to 95% are singletons; the top ten hold approximately 0.56%. Source material: peripheral blood. Receptors originate from a man aged 50 or older with acute or convalescent COVID-19. The CDR3 runs from the conserved cysteine through the conserved F or W. D genes are given only for firm matches. Size values are once, few and many counts, or a class for expanded clones, and some rows have none.

- - TRBJ1-2 TRBV2 CASSEGYGYTF TGTGCCAGCAGCGAGGGCTATGGCTACACCTTC
- TRBD1 TRBJ2-7 TRBV5-8 CASTPDRGQYEQYF TGTGCCAGCACCCCAGACAGGGGGCAATACGAGCAGTACTTC
- - TRBJ1-1 TRBV27 CASSLRGVDTEAFF TGTGCCAGCAGTTTACGGGGGGTGGACACTGAAGCTTTCTTT
- TRBD2 TRBJ2-1 TRBV27 CASSPGTRSYNEQFF TGTGCCAGCAGTCCCGGGACTAGGTCCTACAATGAGCAGTTCTTC
- TRBD1 TRBJ1-6 TRBV3-1/TRBV3-2 CASSRGQGNNSPLHF TGTGCCAGCAGTCGCGGACAGGGCAATAATTCACCCCTCCACTTT
- - TRBJ1-4 TRBV4-1 CASSQILGPNEKLFF TGCGCCAGCAGCCAAATACTAGGACCTAATGAAAAACTGTTTTTT
- - TRBJ2-1 TRBV15 CATSRVPMRSYNEQFF TGTGCCACCAGCAGAGTACCGATGAGGTCCTACAATGAGCAGTTCTTC
- - TRBJ2-4 TRBV4-1 CASSHRAGLAKNIQYF TGCGCCAGCAGCCACAGGGCAGGCCTAGCCAAAAACATTCAGTACTTC
- TRBD2 TRBJ2-3 TRBV15 CATSREGLAGEGDTQYF TGTGCCACCAGCAGAGAAGGACTAGCGGGAGAGGGAGATACGCAGTATTTT
- TRBD1 TRBJ1-2 TRBV3-1/TRBV3-2 CASSHRTGVHGYTF TGTGCCAGCAGCCACCGAACAGGGGTACATGGCTACACCTTC
- - TRBJ1-3 TRBV6-1 CASATAGGNTIYF TGTGCCAGTGCCACGGCAGGCGGAAACACCATATATTTT
- TRBD2 TRBJ2-5 TRBV7-9 CASSALGREQETQYF TGTGCCAGCAGCGCCTTGGGGCGGGAGCAAGAGACCCAGTACTTC
- TRBD1 TRBJ2-2 TRBV7-2 CASSLVQGAGELFF TGTGCCAGCAGCTTAGTTCAGGGGGCCGGGGAGCTGTTTTTT
once TRBD1 TRBJ2-2 TRBV7-2 CASSTLGQGFTGELFF TGTGCCAGCAGCACACTCGGACAGGGGTTCACCGGGGAGCTGTTTTTT